This passage covers 19 T cell receptor beta chains from one sample sequenced in a study of blood T cell repertoires in COVID-19. The repertoire was sequenced with immunoSEQ multiplex PCR; TCRdb's copy has only in-frame clones and lacks some. Of 300,000 or so clones in the sample, just under 90% were seen once. The sample was PBMCs or T cells enriched from blood (not recorded which). The receptors originated from a woman between 50 and 59 years old who had been exposed to COVID-19.

This clone was seen just once. The CDR3 DNA reads TGCGCCAGCAGCTTTGACAGGGTTACCGGGGAGCTGTTTTTT. It encodes CASSFDRVTGELFF. The J gene is TRBJ2-2, the V gene TRBV5-1, with 7 bases fitting TRBD1. Germline V gene data show CDR1 as SGHRS and CDR2 as YFSETQ. The CDR3 contains 14 residues. V lost 2 bases to trimming and J lost 5 bases; unmatched junction nucleotides: 3. The whole variable domain, remainder taken from reference TRBV5-1 and TRBJ2-2, is KAGVTQTPRYLIKTRGQQVTLSCSPISGHRSVSWYQQTPGQGLQFLFEYFSETQRNKGNFPGRFSGRQFSNSRSEMNVSTLELGDSALYLCASSFDRVTGELFFGEGSRLTVL.

This rearrangement joins TRBV12-3 or TRBV12-4 to TRBJ2-5; D call uncertain. The CDR3 has 13 residues. V lost 3 bases, J lost 3 bases, and 8 bases lay in between. The CDR3 here is CASSLALEETQYF. CDR3 nucleotides: TGTGCCAGCAGTTTGGCTTTGGAAGAGACCCAGTACTTC.

This clone is a singleton in its sample. The chain joins TRBV3-1 (or the pseudogene TRBV3-2) to TRBJ1-6; D gene uncertain. The CDR3 is made up of 12 amino acids. Germline assignment: CDR1 LGHDT and CDR2 YNNKEL (reference sequence). The V end was cut by 4 bases, the J end by 10 bases, with 8 bases between. CDR3 bases: TGTGCCAGCAGCCTCGGTGAGTCACCCCTCCACTTT. It yields the protein CASSLGESPLHF.

The chain recombines TRBV5-1 with TRBJ1-1; 8 bases are shared with TRBD1. The CDR3 sequence is 14 residues long. Trimming took 0 bases from V and 12 from J; bases not matched to a gene: 10. Germline assignment: CDR1 SGHRS and CDR2 YFSETQ. DNA of the CDR3: TGCGCCAGCAGCTTGGTGGACAGGGTAGTGGAAACTTTCTTT. This encodes CASSLVDRVVETFF.

The chain combines TRBV28 with TRBJ2-7, with TRBD1 matching 9 bases. The ends lost 4 bases at V and 5 bases at J; junction bases unmatched: 9. The V gene's germline CDR1 is MDHEN and CDR2 SYDVKM. The CDR3 runs to 15 residues. The CDR3: CASSSGQGVVHEQYF. In nucleotides, the CDR3 is TGTGCCAGCAGTTCGGGACAGGGAGTTGTTCACGAGCAGTACTTC.

The gene calls are TRBV2 and TRBJ2-3; tentatively, D is TRBD2 (6 bases). The CDR3 contains 14 residues. V was cut by 6 bases and J by 8 bases, with 18 bases left in between. Germline CDR1 and CDR2: SNHLY and FYNNEI. CDR3 amino acids: CASRLRESEGTQYF. CDR3 DNA: TGTGCCAGCAGACTGCGGGAATCAGAGGGTACGCAGTATTTT.

The rearrangement joins TRBV5-4 to TRBJ2-7; 7 bases are a match to TRBD1. With V trimmed by 3 bases and J by 6 bases, 6 bases remained unmatched. From germline, CDR1 is SGHNT and CDR2 YYREEE (reference sequence). The CDR3 extends over 13 amino acids. Here the CDR3 reads CASSWDRPAEQYF. The CDR3 DNA reads as TGTGCCAGCAGCTGGGACAGACCCGCCGAGCAGTACTTC.

The chain is built from TRBV5-1 and TRBJ2-3; perhaps TRBD1 as D (6 bases). This CDR3 region has 14 residues. The V gene lost 3 bases and the J gene lost 3 bases, with 11 bases spanning the gap. Germline CDR1 is SGHRS and CDR2 is YFSETQ. The DNA for the CDR3 is TGCGCCAGCAGCTCGGACAGAGCAACAGATACGCAGTATTTT. Its protein is CASSSDRATDTQYF. The full variable domain, rest sourced from reference TRBV5-1 and TRBJ2-3, is KAGVTQTPRYLIKTRGQQVTLSCSPISGHRSVSWYQQTPGQGLQFLFEYFSETQRNKGNFPGRFSGRQFSNSRSEMNVSTLELGDSALYLCASSSDRATDTQYFGPGTRLTVL.

This clone was detected once. The rearrangement links TRBV7-9 to TRBJ2-7; D may be TRBD2 (5 bases). V lost 2 bases and J lost 2, with 7 bases in between. The CDR3 sequence is 13 residues long. Germline V lookup: CDR1 SEHNR, CDR2 FQNEAQ (reference sequence). CDR3 nucleotides: TGTGCCAGCAGCTTAAACGGGGCCTACGAGCAGTACTTC. It codes for CASSLNGAYEQYF.

The table lists this clone with a few counts. This chain joins TRBV2 and TRBJ1-1, with D possibly matching TRBD1 (6 bases). Trimming removed 5 bases at V and 5 bases at J, with 12 bases between. CDR1 and CDR2 (germline): SNHLY, FYNNEI. The CDR3 is made up of 13 amino acids. CDR3 sequence reads: CASSKDRLTEAFF. Here the CDR3 DNA reads TGTGCCAGCAGTAAAGACAGGTTGACTGAAGCTTTCTTT.

The chain links TRBV5-1 to TRBJ1-2; TRBD1 is a possible D gene (6 bases). The CDR3 totals 17 residues. Per the germline V gene, CDR1 is SGHRS and CDR2 is YFSETQ. The ends were cut back, 4 bases at V and 0 bases at J, with 19 bases in the middle. CDR3 sequence (DNA): TGCGCCAGCAGCCTAACACCTAGTGACAGGACTAACTATGGCTACACCTTC. It yields the protein CASSLTPSDRTNYGYTF.

The rearrangement joins TRBV25-1 to TRBJ1-4, with D perhaps matching TRBD1 (6 bases). V lost 6 bases, J lost 8 bases, and 16 bases lay in between. There are 14 residues in the CDR3. Germline values: CDR1 MGHDK, CDR2 SYGVNS. Here the CDR3 DNA reads TGTGCCAGCAGGGAACAGGGATTCGGCGAAAAACTGTTTTTT. Translation gives CASREQGFGEKLFF.

The J gene is TRBJ2-4, the V gene TRBV13; D gene unclear. Deletions cut 5 bases from V and 0 bases from J, with 14 bases between. Germline V gene sequence: CDR1 PRHDT, CDR2 FYEKMQ (reference sequence). CDR3 length equals 16 residues. The CDR3 region is CASSLSRQLAKNIQYF. In DNA form, the CDR3 reads TGTGCCAGCAGCCTCTCGCGACAATTAGCCAAAAACATTCAGTACTTC.

The rearrangement joins TRBV6-5 to TRBJ2-1, with 11 nucleotides matching TRBD2. Germline loops: CDR1 MNHEY, CDR2 SVGAGI. The CDR3 is 14 amino acids. The ends lost 6 bases at V and 8 bases at J; junction bases unmatched: 6. The CDR3 DNA is TGTGCCAGCAGGGGTAGCGGGGGGGCATATGAGCAGTTCTTC. This sequence encodes CASRGSGGAYEQFF.

This clone appeared once. The chain joins TRBV7-9 to TRBJ2-3; possibly TRBD2 for D (6 bases). The CDR3 has 15 residues. Trimming cost V 4 bases and J 2 bases, with 13 bases left between them. Germline values: CDR1 SEHNR, CDR2 FQNEAQ (reference sequence). The CDR3 DNA reads TGTGCCAGCAGCTCGATTAGCGGATACACAGATACGCAGTATTTT. It yields the protein CASSSISGYTDTQYF.

The chain recombines TRBV7-2 with TRBJ2-1; 9 bases are shared with TRBD2. This CDR3 spans 15 amino acids. Looked up from germline, CDR1 is SGHTA and CDR2 is FQGNSA. V lost 0 bases to trimming and J lost 6 bases; unmatched junction nucleotides: 3. This chain's CDR3 is CASSLASGGANEQFF. CDR3 sequence (DNA): TGTGCCAGCAGCTTAGCTAGCGGGGGAGCCAATGAGCAGTTCTTC. Combining the CDR3 with reference TRBV7-2 and TRBJ2-1 gives the whole variable domain GAGVSQSPSNKVTEKGKDVELRCDPISGHTALYWYRQSLGQGLEFLIYFQGNSAPDKSGLPSDRFSAERTGGSVSTLTIQRTQQEDSAVYLCASSLASGGANEQFFGPGTRLTVL.

The rearrangement links TRBV28 to TRBJ1-6; D not certain. This CDR3 comprises 12 residues. Trimming removed 4 bases at V and 10 bases at J, with 8 bases between. Germline lookup yields CDR1 MDHEN and CDR2 SYDVKM. In DNA, the CDR3 is TGTGCCAGCAGTTCGGGATTCTCACCCCTCCACTTT. Encoded protein: CASSSGFSPLHF.

The genes are TRBV28 and TRBJ2-7; TRBD1 aligns across 7 bases. CDR3 length equals 11 residues. Trimming cost V 7 bases and J 10 bases; bases outside gene matches: 7. Germline-derived CDR1 and CDR2 are MDHEN and SYDVKM. CDR3 protein: CASNTGTAQYF. In DNA form, the CDR3 reads TGTGCCAGCAATACCGGGACAGCCCAGTACTTC.

The J gene is TRBJ2-3, the V gene TRBV5-1; D is uncertain. The germline CDR1 and CDR2 sequences are SGHRS and YFSETQ. This CDR3 region has 12 residues. V was trimmed by 7 bases and J by 4 bases, leaving 10 bases between them. The CDR3 region has the DNA TGCGCCAGCTCGGTCCAGGCAGATACGCAGTATTTT. It codes for CASSVQADTQYF.